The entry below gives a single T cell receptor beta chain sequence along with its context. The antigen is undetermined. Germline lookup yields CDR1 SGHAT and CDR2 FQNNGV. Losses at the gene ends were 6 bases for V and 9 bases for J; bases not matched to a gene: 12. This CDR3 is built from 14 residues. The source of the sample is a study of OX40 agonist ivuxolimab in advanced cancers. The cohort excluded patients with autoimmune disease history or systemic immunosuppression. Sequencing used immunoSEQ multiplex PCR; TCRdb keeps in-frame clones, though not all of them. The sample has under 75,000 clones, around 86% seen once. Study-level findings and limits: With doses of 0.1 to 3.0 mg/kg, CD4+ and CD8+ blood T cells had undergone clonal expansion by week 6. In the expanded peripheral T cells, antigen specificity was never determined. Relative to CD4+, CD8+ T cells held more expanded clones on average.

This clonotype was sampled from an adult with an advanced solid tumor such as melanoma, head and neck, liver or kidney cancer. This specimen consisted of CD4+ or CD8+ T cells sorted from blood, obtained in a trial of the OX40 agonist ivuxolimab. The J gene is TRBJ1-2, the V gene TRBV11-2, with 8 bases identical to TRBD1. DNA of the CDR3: TGTGCCAGCAGTTATTCCGGGACAGGTGATCGCTACACCTTC. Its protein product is CASSYSGTGDRYTF.